A selection of T cell receptor beta chains follows, all from one sample in a study of identical twins. Each CDR3 protein is one row after TCRdb ran MiXCR on the 5' RACE reads. Among under 800,000 distinct CDR3 sequences listed, around 21% were seen once. The sample was also linked to a second study, of T cells expressing NK-cell markers.

Sequencing used PBMCs. These receptors were collected from a woman between 18 and 29 years old in good health. The conserved cysteine and the conserved F or W are not part of the CDR3 here.

j_call: TRBJ1-5
v_call: TRBV2
cdr3_aa: ASGFGRGGNQPQH

j_call: TRBJ1-5
v_call: TRBV6-1
cdr3_aa: ASQGANNQPQH

j_call: TRBJ2-3
v_call: TRBV12-5
cdr3_aa: ASGLVRDGTLTDTQY

j_call: TRBJ2-7
v_call: TRBV20-1
cdr3_aa: SAMPPDKYEQY

j_call: TRBJ2-3
v_call: TRBV11-2
cdr3_aa: ASSFGGGAADTQY

j_call: TRBJ2-1
v_call: TRBV9
cdr3_aa: ASSPETGLAGGEQF

j_call: TRBJ2-5
v_call: TRBV12-3/TRBV12-4
cdr3_aa: ASSRDREETQY

j_call: TRBJ2-4
v_call: TRBV11-1
cdr3_aa: ASSLAGGGLQRENIQY

j_call: TRBJ1-2
v_call: TRBV10-3
cdr3_aa: AISEQTGANYGYT

j_call: TRBJ2-5
v_call: TRBV20-1
cdr3_aa: SARAGGFETQY

j_call: TRBJ2-7
v_call: TRBV7-6
cdr3_aa: ASSPEQSHEQY

j_call: TRBJ2-7
v_call: TRBV6-1
cdr3_aa: ASSRPGTSGVLSKQY

j_call: TRBJ2-3
v_call: TRBV7-8
cdr3_aa: ASSLAGTAQSLTDTQY

j_call: TRBJ2-2
v_call: TRBV5-1
cdr3_aa: ASSLSRGTTGELF

j_call: TRBJ2-7
v_call: TRBV4-1
cdr3_aa: ASSQDGRGGYYEQY

j_call: TRBJ2-7
v_call: TRBV4-3
cdr3_aa: ASSQGDREFDEQY

j_call: TRBJ2-1
v_call: TRBV20-1
cdr3_aa: SADSSGQGVNEQF

j_call: TRBJ2-7
v_call: TRBV20-1
cdr3_aa: SAGQARYEQY

j_call: TRBJ2-3
v_call: TRBV20-1
cdr3_aa: SASRGQVYDTQY

j_call: TRBJ1-1
v_call: TRBV20-1
cdr3_aa: SAGTGTGSTEAF

j_call: TRBJ2-1
v_call: TRBV12-3/TRBV12-4
cdr3_aa: ASTLSGGRRTNEQF

j_call: TRBJ2-1
v_call: TRBV10-3
cdr3_aa: AISAYREDYEQF

j_call: TRBJ1-2
v_call: TRBV4-1
cdr3_aa: ASSQGLGGRGYT

j_call: TRBJ2-5
v_call: TRBV5-1
cdr3_aa: ASGARGMNQETQY

j_call: TRBJ2-7
v_call: TRBV3-1
cdr3_aa: ASSQMTGSEQY

j_call: TRBJ2-1
v_call: TRBV25-1
cdr3_aa: ASGANPGQGAVHSYNEQF

j_call: TRBJ2-6
v_call: TRBV4-2
cdr3_aa: ASSQEGPGVTGANVLT

j_call: TRBJ1-1
v_call: TRBV20-1
cdr3_aa: SAKSSLTVSEAF

j_call: TRBJ2-5
v_call: TRBV20-1
cdr3_aa: SARGTARETQY

j_call: TRBJ2-7
v_call: TRBV18
cdr3_aa: ASSPTNWEQY

j_call: TRBJ2-5
v_call: TRBV25-1
cdr3_aa: ASSLFRGDQETQY

j_call: TRBJ2-5
v_call: TRBV20-1
cdr3_aa: SYSTSGETQY

j_call: TRBJ2-7
v_call: TRBV29-1
cdr3_aa: SVVSGREQY

j_call: TRBJ1-2
v_call: TRBV29-1
cdr3_aa: SGRGTNGYT

j_call: TRBJ2-1
v_call: TRBV12-3/TRBV12-4
cdr3_aa: ASSQRGQGLNEQF

j_call: TRBJ2-1
v_call: TRBV5-1
cdr3_aa: ASSLERGGGSYNEQF

j_call: TRBJ1-6
v_call: TRBV5-6
cdr3_aa: ASSLRGSPLH

j_call: TRBJ1-1
v_call: TRBV5-1
cdr3_aa: ASSPAPGSNTEAF

j_call: TRBJ2-1
v_call: TRBV10-3
cdr3_aa: AISADRDNEQF

j_call: TRBJ2-1
v_call: TRBV12-3/TRBV12-4
cdr3_aa: ASSLGSPYNEQF

j_call: TRBJ2-5
v_call: TRBV7-6
cdr3_aa: ASSAHETQY

j_call: TRBJ2-7
v_call: TRBV11-2
cdr3_aa: ASSLGLGLYYEQY

j_call: TRBJ2-7
v_call: TRBV18
cdr3_aa: ASSPQARLAEQY

j_call: TRBJ2-7
v_call: TRBV12-3/TRBV12-4
cdr3_aa: ASSHPGAPHEQY

j_call: TRBJ2-7
v_call: TRBV13
cdr3_aa: ASSRLTGGDEQY

j_call: TRBJ2-7
v_call: TRBV10-3
cdr3_aa: AIRDGKGDYEQY

j_call: TRBJ1-3
v_call: TRBV12-3/TRBV12-4
cdr3_aa: ASRGNVGNTIY

j_call: TRBJ2-7
v_call: TRBV10-2
cdr3_aa: ASSEQGAPLYEQY

j_call: TRBJ2-5
v_call: TRBV5-6
cdr3_aa: ASSFGFETQY

j_call: TRBJ2-3
v_call: TRBV5-5
cdr3_aa: ASSLAPSGSADTQY

j_call: TRBJ2-1
v_call: TRBV7-6
cdr3_aa: ASSPGLAGPLRQF

j_call: TRBJ2-1
v_call: TRBV20-1
cdr3_aa: SARGATRGSEQF

j_call: TRBJ1-5
v_call: TRBV7-2
cdr3_aa: ASSLDVQIYQPQH

j_call: TRBJ2-1
v_call: TRBV18
cdr3_aa: ASSPVQDEQF